A single sample is the source of the 5 T cell receptor beta chains below, sequenced in a study of T-cell memory formation after mild COVID-19. TCRdb reanalysed the 5' RACE reads using MiXCR and keeps one entry per CDR3 protein. The sample has 300,000 to 400,000 distinct CDR3 sequences; under 30% are singletons. Sequenced material: PBMCs or a T cell subset sorted from them (not recorded which). These receptors were obtained from an adult woman who had mild COVID-19 (a few samples of this study predate the infection). Cell type and time point are not known.

The chain uses TRBV9 and TRBJ2-5; 10 nucleotides agree with TRBD2. This CDR3 has 16 amino acids. The J segment lost 5 bases and the V segment lost 5 bases, leaving 12 bases of the junction unmatched. Germline V gene data show CDR1 as SGDLS and CDR2 as YYNGEE. The DNA for the CDR3 is TGTGCCAGCAGGAGTGGAGCGGGAGGGCCGCGGGAGACCCAGTACTTC. It is translated as CASRSGAGGPRETQYF.

The chain recombines TRBV7-9 with TRBJ1-2; TRBD1 is a possible D gene (5 bases). The CDR3 has 13 residues. The germline CDR1 and CDR2 sequences are SEHNR and FQNEAQ (reference sequence). V was shortened by 7 bases and J by 4 bases, with 13 bases between the two germline ends. Here the CDR3 reads CASMWERGYGYTF. Here the CDR3 DNA reads TGTGCCAGCATGTGGGAGAGGGGCTATGGCTACACCTTC. Drawing the rest from reference TRBV7-9 and TRBJ1-2, the complete variable domain is DTGVSQNPRHKITKRGQNVTFRCDPISEHNRLYWYRQTLGQGPEFLTYFQNEAQLEKSRLLSDRFSAERPKGSFSTLEIQRTEQGDSAMYLCASMWERGYGYTFGSGTRLTVV.

In its sample, this clonotype was seen a few times. The gene calls are TRBV29-1 and TRBJ2-7, with unresolved D. V lost 4 bases and J 2 bases, leaving 6 bases between the germline ends. Germline V gene data show CDR1 as SQVTM and CDR2 as ANQGSEA. This CDR3 is 11 amino acids long. Here the CDR3 reads CSVATTYEQYF. CDR3 in DNA: TGCAGCGTTGCAACAACCTACGAGCAGTACTTC.

This clonotype was detected only a few times. V gene TRBV4-1 combines with J gene TRBJ2-1, with 14 bases that match TRBD2. Trimming removed 4 bases from V and 6 bases from J; junction bases left unmatched: 8. This CDR3 is 17 amino acids long. Germline V CDR1 and CDR2: MGHRA, YSYEKL. CDR3 in DNA: TGCGCCAGCAGCCGAACGGGACTAGCGGGAGTCAGCAATGAGCAGTTCTTC. This gives the protein CASSRTGLAGVSNEQFF.

This clonotype was picked up a small number of times. This chain joins TRBV11-2 and TRBJ2-7; D possibly corresponds to TRBD1 (5 bases). V was pared by 5 bases and J by 0 bases, with 17 bases between. Germline CDR1 and CDR2: SGHAT and FQNNGV. This CDR3 spans 16 amino acids. As DNA, the CDR3 is TGTGCCAGCAGCCCCATCCTCACAGGAAGCTCCTACGAGCAGTACTTC. It translates to CASSPILTGSSYEQYF. The full variable domain, rest sourced from reference TRBV11-2 and TRBJ2-7, is EAGVAQSPRYKIIEKRQSVAFWCNPISGHATLYWYQQILGQGPKLLIQFQNNGVVDDSQLPKDRFSAERLKGVDSTLKIQPAKLEDSAVYLCASSPILTGSSYEQYFGPGTRLTVT.